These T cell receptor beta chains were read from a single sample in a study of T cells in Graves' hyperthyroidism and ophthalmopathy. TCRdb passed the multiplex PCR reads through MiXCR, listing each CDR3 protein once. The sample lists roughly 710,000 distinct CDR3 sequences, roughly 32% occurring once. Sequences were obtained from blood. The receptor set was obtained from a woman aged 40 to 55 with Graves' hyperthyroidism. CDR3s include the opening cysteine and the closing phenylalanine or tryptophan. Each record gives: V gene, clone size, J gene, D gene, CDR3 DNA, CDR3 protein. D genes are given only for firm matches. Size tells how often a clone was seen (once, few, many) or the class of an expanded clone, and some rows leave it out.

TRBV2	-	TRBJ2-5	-	TGTGCCAGCGGTGGGACCCAGTACTTC	CASGGTQYF
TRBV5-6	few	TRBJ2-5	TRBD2	TGTGCCAGCAGCCTGCGTGTGGCGGGGGGGCCAGAGACCCAGTACTTC	CASSLRVAGGPETQYF
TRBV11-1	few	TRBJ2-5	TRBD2	TGTGCCAGCAGCTTAGGGGGGGGGACCCAGTACTTC	CASSLGGGTQYF
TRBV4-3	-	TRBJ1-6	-	TGCGCCAGCGGATGGACGGAGAATTCACCCCTCCACTTT	CASGWTENSPLHF
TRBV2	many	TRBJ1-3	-	TGTGCCAGCAGACGCGACAGCTCCTCTGGAAACACCATATATTTT	CASRRDSSSGNTIYF
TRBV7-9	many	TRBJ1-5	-	TGTGCCAGCAGCTTCGGAACCGGCTCAGGGCCCCAGCATTTT	CASSFGTGSGPQHF
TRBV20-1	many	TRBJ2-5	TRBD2	TGCAGTTCGGATGCCGGGACTAGCGTAGAGACCCAGTACTTC	CSSDAGTSVETQYF
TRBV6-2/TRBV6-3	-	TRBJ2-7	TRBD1	TGTGCCATCTGCCCGGGACAGATAACCTACGAGCAGTACTTC	CAICPGQITYEQYF
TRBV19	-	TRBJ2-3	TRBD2	TGTGCCAGTAGTATCCCTTTTGCGGGGGGGAGAGATACGCAGTATTTT	CASSIPFAGGRDTQYF
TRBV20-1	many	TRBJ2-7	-	TGCAGTGCTACCGCAAGCAGCTACGAGCAGTACTTC	CSATASSYEQYF
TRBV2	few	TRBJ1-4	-	TGTGCCAGCACCTCTATCGGGCAGGGAGGGGGAGAACTGTTTTTT	CASTSIGQGGGELFF
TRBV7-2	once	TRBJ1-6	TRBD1	TGTGCCAGCAGCCACGGAAGGACAGGGGGCAATTCACCCCTCCACTTT	CASSHGRTGGNSPLHF
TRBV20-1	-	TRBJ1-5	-	TGCAGTGCGCCGGCTGTGGGACACCGCAATCAGCCCCAGCATTTT	CSAPAVGHRNQPQHF
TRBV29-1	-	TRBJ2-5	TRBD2	TGCAGCAGACCGGGACTAGCCCAAGAGACCCAGTACTTC	CSRPGLAQETQYF
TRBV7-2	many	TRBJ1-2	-	TGTGCCAGCAGCGTCAATCTAGGGCCGTTAGACACCTTC	CASSVNLGPLDTF
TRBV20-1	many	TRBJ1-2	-	TGCAGTGCCTCGGACGGTGATAACTATGGCTACACCTTC	CSASDGDNYGYTF
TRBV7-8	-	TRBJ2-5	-	TGTGCCAGCAGCGGCACCCTTGTGGGGCCGGGGCGGACCCAGTACTTC	CASSGTLVGPGRTQYF
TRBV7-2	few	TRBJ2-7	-	TGTGCCAGCAGCTCTAATCCCGGAGATCACTACGAGCAGTACTTC	CASSSNPGDHYEQYF
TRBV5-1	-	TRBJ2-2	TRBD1	TGCGCCAGCAGCGAACAGGGGGCCGGGACAGGGTACACCGGGGAGCTGTTTTTT	CASSEQGAGTGYTGELFF
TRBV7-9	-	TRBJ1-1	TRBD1	TGTGCCAGCAGCTTTCGGACAGGGGGTCACACTGAAGCTTTCTTT	CASSFRTGGHTEAFF
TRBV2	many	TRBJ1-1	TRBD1	TGTGCCAGTCACCGCGGACAGGGTGTGAGTCAAGGCACTGAAGCTTTCTTT	CASHRGQGVSQGTEAFF
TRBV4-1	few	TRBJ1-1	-	TGCGCCAGCAGCCAAAGTAGGGTCGCGGCTTTCTTT	CASSQSRVAAFF
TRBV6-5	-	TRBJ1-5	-	TGTGCCAGCAGTGAAGTTGGAGGGAAGGCCCAGCATTTT	CASSEVGGKAQHF
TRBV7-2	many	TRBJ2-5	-	TGTGCCAGCAGCTTAGGAGATTTGTCCCAGTACTTC	CASSLGDLSQYF
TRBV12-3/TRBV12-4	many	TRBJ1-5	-	TGTGCCAGTAGTTTGACAGGTAGCAATCAGCCCCAGCATTTT	CASSLTGSNQPQHF
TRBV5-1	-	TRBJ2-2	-	TGCGCCAGCAACTCCCCGGGGGCCGGCACCGGGGAGCTGTTTTTT	CASNSPGAGTGELFF
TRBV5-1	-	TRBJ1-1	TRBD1	TGCGCCAGCAGCGGGACAGCGAAGGTCACTGAAGCTTTCTTT	CASSGTAKVTEAFF
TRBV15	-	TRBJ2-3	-	TGTGCCACCAGCTCCCAGGGGCCCTACACAGATACGCAGTATTTT	CATSSQGPYTDTQYF
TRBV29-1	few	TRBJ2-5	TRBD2	TGCAGCGTCATTAGCGGGGGGGCCCTTAGTGGCAAGACCCAGTACTTC	CSVISGGALSGKTQYF
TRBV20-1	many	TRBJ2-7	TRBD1	TGCAGTGCTATCCCAACCCCCGGGACAGGCTACGAGCAGTACTTC	CSAIPTPGTGYEQYF
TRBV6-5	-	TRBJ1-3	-	TGTGCCAGCAGATGGGCCTCTGGAAACACCATATATTTT	CASRWASGNTIYF
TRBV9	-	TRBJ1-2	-	TGTGCCAGCAGCCATGGAGGGGATGGCTACACCTTC	CASSHGGDGYTF
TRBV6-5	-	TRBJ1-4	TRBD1	TGTGCCACCCAAACCGGGACAGTGAGTGAAAAACTGTTTTTT	CATQTGTVSEKLFF
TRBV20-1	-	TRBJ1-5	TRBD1	TGCAGTGCTAGTACAGGGGGCGCGGGCAATCAGCCCCAGCATTTT	CSASTGGAGNQPQHF